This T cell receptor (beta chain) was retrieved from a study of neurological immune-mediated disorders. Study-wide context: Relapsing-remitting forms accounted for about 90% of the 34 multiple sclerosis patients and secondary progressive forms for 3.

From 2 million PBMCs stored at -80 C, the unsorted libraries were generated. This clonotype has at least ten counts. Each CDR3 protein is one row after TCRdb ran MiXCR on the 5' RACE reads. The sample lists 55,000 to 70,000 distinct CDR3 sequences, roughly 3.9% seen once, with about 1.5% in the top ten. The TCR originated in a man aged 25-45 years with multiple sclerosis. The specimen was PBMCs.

Written as DNA, the CDR3 is TGCAGTGCTAGTCAGACTAGCGGGGGGGCCAATGAGCAGTTCTTC. Translating gives CSASQTSGGANEQFF. The rearrangement uses TRBV20-1 and TRBJ2-1; 14 positions match TRBD2. The CDR3 totals 15 residues. V was clipped by 3 bases and J by 6 bases; unmatched bases: 4. Germline CDR1 DFQATT, CDR2 SNEGSKA (reference sequence).